The T cell receptor beta chain described here comes from a study of blood T cell repertoires in COVID-19. Trimming removed 0 bases at V and 4 bases at J, with 10 bases between. Germline V CDR1 and CDR2: GTSNPN, SVGIG (reference sequence). The CDR3 is 15 amino acids. Participants reported their clinical history, and cohort assignment relied on those reports. Assay: immunoSEQ multiplex PCR; the TCRdb copy retains only in-frame clones and omits some. Seen here are 360,000 or so clones, 89% observed once, and the top ten hold about 1.7%. This sequence originates from a woman in her thirties who had recovered from COVID-19. V usage is TRBV30 and J usage is TRBJ1-6, with no clear D. The material sequenced was PBMCs or T cells enriched from blood (not recorded which). The CDR3 reads CAWSVRAGYNSPLHF. In DNA form, the CDR3 reads TGTGCCTGGAGTGTACGGGCGGGTTATAATTCACCCCTCCACTTT. The variable domain in full, completed from reference TRBV30 and TRBJ1-6, reads SQTIHQWPATLVQPVGSPLSLECTVEGTSNPNLYWYRQAAGRGLQLLFYSVGIGQISSEVPQNLSASRPQDRQFILSSKKLLLSDSGFYLCAWSVRAGYNSPLHFGNGTRLTVT.